Shown below are 22 T cell receptor beta chains from a single sample sequenced in a study of T cells after yellow fever vaccination. TCRdb reprocessed the 5' RACE reads with MiXCR, giving one entry per CDR3 protein. The table lists roughly 340,000 distinct CDR3 sequences, roughly 4% of them singletons. The source material was PBMCs, sampled 5 days after the yellow fever booster vaccination. The source is a man aged 18 to 29 who received the YFV17D yellow fever vaccine.

This clonotype was seen a few times. The rearrangement uses TRBV30 and TRBJ1-2; no definite D call. The CDR3 is 12 residues long. Germline V CDR1 and CDR2: GTSNPN, SVGIG (reference sequence). Trimming removed 1 base at V and 8 bases at J, with 11 bases between. CDR3 sequence (DNA): TGTGCCTGGAGTGAATCTAGGAGGGGCTACACCTTC. Its translation is CAWSESRRGYTF. Variable domain in full (rest from reference TRBV30 and TRBJ1-2): SQTIHQWPATLVQPVGSPLSLECTVEGTSNPNLYWYRQAAGRGLQLLFYSVGIGQISSEVPQNLSASRPQDRQFILSSKKLLLSDSGFYLCAWSESRRGYTFGSGTRLTVV.

This clonotype has just a few counts. This sequence joins TRBV20-1 and TRBJ2-7, with D possibly being TRBD1 (6 bases). The CDR3 is made up of 16 amino acids. Looked up from germline, CDR1 is DFQATT and CDR2 is SNEGSKA (reference sequence). The V gene lost 0 bases and the J gene lost 7 bases, with 22 bases spanning the gap. DNA of the CDR3: TGCAGTGCTAGAGACGGGACACTCCCGGGACCGGGGGAGCAGTACGTC. Protein sequence: CSARDGTLPGPGEQYV.

The chain is built from TRBV6-5 and TRBJ1-2; 9 bases are shared with TRBD1. This CDR3 has 14 amino acids. Germline V CDR1 and CDR2: MNHEY, SVGAGI. The junction had 5 bases not matched to a gene; V was cut back by 6 bases and J by 3 bases. The DNA for the CDR3 is TGTGCCAGCAGCCGGGACAGGGACTACTATGGCTACACCTTC. Its translation is CASSRDRDYYGYTF.

This clonotype occurred many times. The chain combines TRBV7-2 with TRBJ2-5, with unresolved D. The CDR3 totals 14 residues. With 8 bases removed from V and 5 bases from J, the gap between germline ends came to 18 bases. Germline-derived CDR1 and CDR2 are SGHTA and FQGNSA. As DNA, the CDR3 is TGTGCCAGCTCCCCGGCTCGGTCTTCCGAGACCCAGTACTTC. Translated: CASSPARSSETQYF.

This clonotype was counted only a few times. The chain has TRBV9 and TRBJ2-1, with D perhaps assigned TRBD1 or TRBD2 (5 bases each). CDR1 is SGDLS, CDR2 YYNGEE, per germline. This CDR3 spans 14 amino acids. With 2 bases removed from V and 5 bases from J, the gap between germline ends came to 11 bases. CDR3 amino acids: CASSVAGTNNEQFF. In DNA form, the CDR3 reads TGTGCCAGCAGCGTGGCCGGGACCAACAATGAGCAGTTCTTC.

The chain has TRBV19 and TRBJ1-5; perhaps TRBD1 as D (5 bases). Germline CDR1 is LNHDA and CDR2 is SQIVND (reference sequence). The V end lost 6 bases, the J end lost 4 bases, and 16 bases lay between the germline ends. The CDR3 extends over 15 amino acids. The CDR3 coding sequence is TGTGCCAGTAGGGGCGGGACGGCCAAAAATCAGCCCCAGCATTTT. Residues: CASRGGTAKNQPQHF.

This clonotype appeared a few times. The CDR3 nucleotides read TGTGCCACCAGCAGAGTGGCGGGGGCCCTGGGGAATGAGCAGTTCTTC. Translated, it gives CATSRVAGALGNEQFF. J is TRBJ2-1 and V is TRBV15; TRBD2 might be the D (7 bases). Per the germline V gene, CDR1 is LNHNV and CDR2 is YYDKDF (reference sequence). The CDR3 loop spans 16 amino acids. V was cut by 1 base and J by 7 bases, with 17 bases left in between.

The chain is built from TRBV9 and TRBJ1-2, with no clear D. The CDR3 covers 13 residues. Trimming left V 0 bases short and J 5 bases short, with 8 bases between. Germline values: CDR1 SGDLS, CDR2 YYNGEE. DNA of the CDR3: TGTGCCAGCAGCGTAGACAGCGATTATGGCTACACCTTC. It is translated as CASSVDSDYGYTF.

J is TRBJ2-5 and V is TRBV11-2, with TRBD2 identical over 10 bases. Germline CDR1 is SGHAT and CDR2 is FQNNGV. Trimming took 1 base from V and 1 from J; bases not matched to a gene: 6. The CDR3 spans 17 residues. CDR3 in amino acids: CASSLGFSGGSQETQYF. The CDR3 region has the DNA TGTGCCAGCAGCTTAGGATTTAGCGGGGGGTCCCAAGAGACCCAGTACTTC.

The chain combines TRBV4-3 with TRBJ2-7, with 12 bases lining up with TRBD1. CDR1 LGHNA and CDR2 YSLEER come from the germline V gene. The length of the CDR3 is 17 residues. CDR3 sequence reads: CASSPRDRGQSSSEQYV. CDR3 coding DNA: TGCGCCAGCAGCCCGCGGGACAGGGGGCAATCATCCTCCGAGCAGTACGTC.

This clonotype was seen a handful of times. The chain carries TRBV6-5 and TRBJ1-1; D ambiguous. Looked up from germline, CDR1 is MNHEY and CDR2 is SVGAGI. The V end was cut by 0 bases, the J end by 11 bases, with 13 bases between. CDR3 length: 13 amino acids. The DNA for the CDR3 is TGTGCCAGCAGTTACTCATCCGGGGATGGGGCTTTCTTT. Translating it yields CASSYSSGDGAFF.

CDR3: CASSLSRTSTDTQYF. In nucleotides, the CDR3 is TGTGCCAGCAGTTTGTCCCGAACTAGCACAGATACGCAGTATTTT. The rearrangement uses TRBV27 and TRBJ2-3; D ambiguous. CDR3 length equals 15 residues. Germline values: CDR1 MNHEY, CDR2 SMNVEV (reference sequence). Trimming took 3 bases from V and 0 from J, leaving 10 bases between them.

A remark on this clonotype: One junction end disagrees with the germline gene, perhaps due to a read error. The chain couples TRBV20-1 to TRBJ2-7, with D tentatively TRBD2 (6 bases). The germline CDR1 and CDR2 sequences are DFQATT and SNEGSKA (reference sequence). The CDR3 sequence is 13 residues long. The CDR3 protein is CSARGGAGYEQYF. CDR3 in DNA: TGCAGTGCCAGAGGCGGGGCCGGCTACGAGCAGTACTTC.

This rearrangement joins TRBV25-1 to TRBJ1-6, with 11 bases matching TRBD1. The length of the CDR3 is 15 residues. Germline V gives CDR1 MGHDK, CDR2 SYGVNS. V trimming: 7 bases; J trimming: 7 bases; junction bases outside the gene matches: 6. The CDR3 DNA reads TGTGCCAGCAATCAAGGACAGGGGGCGAATTCACCCCTCCACTTT. Encoded protein: CASNQGQGANSPLHF.

This clonotype was observed a handful of times. The rearrangement links TRBV5-1 to TRBJ2-5; D remains ambiguous. The V and J ends lost 1 base and 2 bases respectively, with 12 bases between them. The CDR3 is made up of 15 amino acids. In germline, CDR1 is SGHRS, CDR2 YFSETQ. CDR3: CASSLIPLKQETQYF. DNA for the CDR3: TGCGCCAGCAGCTTGATCCCGCTCAAACAAGAGACCCAGTACTTC.

This clonotype was counted many times. The chain joins TRBV4-1 to TRBJ2-5; D is ambiguous. V lost 1 base and J lost 5, with 5 bases in between. Per the germline V gene, CDR1 is MGHRA and CDR2 is YSYEKL. This CDR3 contains 12 residues. The CDR3, as DNA: TGCGCCAGCAGCCAAGTCAGGGAGACCCAGTACTTC. Protein product: CASSQVRETQYF.

This clonotype was counted only a few times. The CDR3 is CSARADWGTDTQYF. The CDR3, as DNA: TGCAGTGCTAGAGCGGACTGGGGCACAGATACGCAGTATTTT. The rearrangement joins TRBV20-1 to TRBJ2-3, with D tentatively TRBD2 (5 bases). Trimming cost V 1 base and J 1 base, with 9 bases left between them. CDR1 is DFQATT and CDR2 is SNEGSKA in the germline V gene (reference sequence). The CDR3 spans 14 residues.

The gene calls are TRBV5-8 and TRBJ2-1; D perhaps matches TRBD1 (6 bases). Looked up from germline, CDR1 is SGHTS and CDR2 is YDEGEE. The CDR3 sequence is 16 residues long. Trimming took off 4 bases at V and 0 bases at J, with 14 bases between the two ends. The CDR3 loop is CASSPMGRGSYNEQFF. The CDR3 DNA is TGTGCCAGCAGCCCGATGGGCAGGGGCTCCTACAATGAGCAGTTCTTC. The full variable domain, with the rest looked up from reference TRBV5-8 and TRBJ2-1, is EAGVTQSPTHLIKTRGQQATLRCSPISGHTSVYWYQQALGLGLQFLLWYDEGEERNRGNFPPRFSGRQFPNYSSELNVNALELEDSALYLCASSPMGRGSYNEQFFGPGTRLTVL.

The chain is built from TRBV5-6 and TRBJ2-1, with 7 bases aligning to TRBD2. V was pared by 1 base and J by 4 bases, with 5 bases of the junction left unmatched. CDR1 is SGHDT and CDR2 is YYEEEE in the germline V gene. The CDR3 runs 15 residues. The CDR3 coding sequence is TGTGCCAGCAGCTTGCCCGGGGGGATGTACAATGAGCAGTTCTTC. The encoded protein is CASSLPGGMYNEQFF.

The genes are TRBV5-1 and TRBJ1-1, with D unresolved. The germline V gene has CDR1 SGHRS and CDR2 YFSETQ. The CDR3 consists of 13 residues. V was trimmed by 4 bases and J by 0 bases, leaving 7 bases between them. The CDR3 nucleotides read TGCGCCAGCAGCCGGAGGATGAACACTGAAGCTTTCTTT. Its protein is CASSRRMNTEAFF.

This clonotype was counted only a few times. The J gene is TRBJ2-3, the V gene TRBV6-1, with 7 nucleotides matching TRBD2. The V gene's germline CDR1 is MNHNS and CDR2 SASEGT. V lost 1 base to trimming and J lost 0 bases; unmatched junction nucleotides: 13. The CDR3 sequence is 19 residues long. CDR3 in DNA: TGTGCCAGCAGTGAAGTTAGACGGGGGGAGACTCCTAGCACAGATACGCAGTATTTT. As protein: CASSEVRRGETPSTDTQYF.

This clonotype is a singleton in its sample. The chain recombines TRBV19 with TRBJ2-7; 9 positions match TRBD1. The trim removed 3 bases at V and 2 bases at J, leaving 5 bases unmatched. The CDR3 sequence is 15 residues long. Germline values: CDR1 LNHDA, CDR2 SQIVND (reference sequence). The CDR3 is CASSITGTGTYEQYF. The CDR3 region has the DNA TGTGCCAGTAGTATCACCGGGACAGGGACCTACGAGCAGTACTTC.